This is a list of T cell receptor beta chains from one sample in a study of cytomegalovirus exposure and HLA in healthy donors. The repertoire was sequenced with immunoSEQ multiplex PCR; TCRdb's copy has only in-frame clones and lacks some. The table lists roughly 200,000 clones, roughly 8.7% of them singletons. The sequencing input was PBMCs. The source of these receptors is a woman in her thirties in good health and CMV-seropositive. Both conserved end residues are part of each CDR3. D genes are given only for firm matches. Only part of the rows carry a size: once, few, many, or a class if the clone is expanded.

d_call clone_size j_call v_call cdr3_nt cdr3_aa
TRBD1 few TRBJ2-3 TRBV7-2 TGTGCCAGCAGCTCCCCCGGACAGGGGACCACAGATACGCAGTATTTT CASSSPGQGTTDTQYF
NA few TRBJ2-7 TRBV20-1 TGCAGTGCTAGAGACCTGTACGAGCAGTACTTC CSARDLYEQYF
NA NA TRBJ2-7 TRBV12-5 TGTGCTAGTGGTTTCTCTGGCGGGAACGAGCAGTACTTC CASGFSGGNEQYF
NA NA TRBJ1-2 TRBV7-9 TGTGCCAGCAGCTTAGTTGGCCCCTATGGCTACACCTTC CASSLVGPYGYTF
TRBD2 few TRBJ2-2 TRBV5-6 TGTGCCAGCAGCTGGGAGGGAGGGCGGAACACCGGGGAGCTGTTTTTT CASSWEGGRNTGELFF
TRBD1 few TRBJ1-5 TRBV5-6 TGTGCCAGCAGCTTGGCAACCCGGGACAGCCTCAATCAGCCCCAGCATTTT CASSLATRDSLNQPQHF
TRBD2 NA TRBJ2-1 TRBV7-9 TGTGCCAGCAGCTCGATCTGGACTAGTGCCCACAATGAGCAGTTCTTC CASSSIWTSAHNEQFF
NA few TRBJ1-5 TRBV30 TGTGCCTGGAGTGTAGACCATGACTATAGCAATCAGCCCCAGCATTTT CAWSVDHDYSNQPQHF
NA NA TRBJ2-1 TRBV10-1 TGCGCCAGCAGTGAGTTTCGGGGGAGCAGTTACAATGAGCAGTTCTTC CASSEFRGSSYNEQFF
TRBD2 NA TRBJ2-5 TRBV2 TGTGCCAGCAGTAATATGGGACTAGCGGAGACCCAGTACTTC CASSNMGLAETQYF